This paragraph reports one T cell receptor beta chain. Repertoires were generated with immunoSEQ multiplex PCR, while TCRdb's copy carries only in-frame clones and drops some. Of 250,000 or so clones listed, around 90% were seen once; the top ten hold under 2.5%. Germline CDR1 reads SGHDT; CDR2 reads YYEEEE. Trimming took off 3 bases at V and 10 bases at J, with 14 bases between the two ends. This CDR3 has 14 amino acids. The record originates from a study of blood T cell repertoires in COVID-19. In the study overall: In each case, the material was cDNA or gDNA derived from T cells, B-cell-depleted T cells, or PBMCs.

The V gene is TRBV5-6, the J gene TRBJ1-6; D gene unclear. This clonotype originated in a woman aged 60-70 years with COVID-19, enrolled during active disease. Sequenced: peripheral blood. The DNA for the CDR3 is TGTGCCAGCAGCTCCTACCGCGCAGGATCACCCCTCCACTTT. Residues: CASSSYRAGSPLHF.